The 27 T cell receptor beta chains below all came from one sample that was sequenced in a study of cytomegalovirus exposure and HLA in healthy donors. The PCR used 60 Vbeta and 13 Jbeta primers. Here immunoSEQ multiplex PCR was the method, and the copy in TCRdb shows in-frame clones only, minus some. The repertoire holds under 150,000 clones, around four fifths seen once, with more than 2% in the top ten. The sequencing sample was made of PBMCs. The receptors here all came from a boy between 2 and 15 years old in good health and CMV-seronegative.

V usage is TRBV5-1 and J usage is TRBJ2-5; 7 nucleotides align to TRBD1. Trimming at V came to 2 bases and at J to 5 bases, leaving 6 bases not matched to a gene. Germline assignment: CDR1 SGHRS and CDR2 YFSETQ. The CDR3 spans 14 residues. CDR3 loop: CASSFKTGMETQYF. CDR3 bases: TGCGCCAGCAGCTTTAAGACAGGGATGGAGACCCAGTACTTC.

The chain has TRBV30 and TRBJ2-7; TRBD2 agrees at 8 bases. V lost 5 bases and J lost 6; bases outside the gene matches: 3. This CDR3 has 11 residues. Germline V gene lookup returns CDR1 GTSNPN and CDR2 SVGIG (reference sequence). CDR3 residues: CAWEGTSEQYF. The CDR3 DNA reads as TGTGCCTGGGAAGGGACTAGCGAGCAGTACTTC.

V usage is TRBV6-6 and J usage is TRBJ1-3; the match to TRBD1 covers 7 bases. Germline loops: CDR1 MNHNY, CDR2 SVGAGI (reference sequence). The CDR3 is made up of 14 amino acids. Unmatched junction bases numbered 4, after V lost 6 bases and J lost 2 bases. In DNA form, the CDR3 reads TGTGCCAGCAGCCCGACAGGGCCTGGAAACACCATATATTTT. Its translation is CASSPTGPGNTIYF.

This sequence joins TRBV2 and TRBJ2-1, with a tentative D call TRBD1 (5 bases). Trimming took off 2 bases at V and 2 bases at J, with 10 bases between the two ends. CDR1 and CDR2 (germline): SNHLY, FYNNEI. The length of the CDR3 is 15 residues. CDR3 amino acids: CASSESRAPYNEQFF. The CDR3 nucleotides are TGTGCCAGCAGTGAAAGCAGGGCCCCCTACAATGAGCAGTTCTTC.

The V gene is TRBV5-1, the J gene TRBJ2-1; 10 nucleotides agree with TRBD2. With V trimmed by 1 base and J by 4 bases, 5 bases remained unmatched. The CDR3 is 16 residues long. The germline V gene has CDR1 SGHRS and CDR2 YFSETQ. CDR3 sequence: CASSLLGLAAYNEQFF. The DNA of the CDR3 is TGCGCCAGCAGCTTGTTAGGACTAGCGGCTTACAATGAGCAGTTCTTC.

This clone was seen only a few times. The V call is TRBV6-5, the J call TRBJ2-3, with TRBD2 identical over 10 bases. The CDR3 has 15 residues. CDR1 and CDR2 (germline): MNHEY, SVGAGI. V shed 5 bases, J shed 5 bases, and the junction held 7 bases outside the gene matches. The CDR3 DNA reads as TGTGCCAGCAGTAGAGCTAGCGGGAGCCTAGATACGCAGTATTTT. Amino acid sequence: CASSRASGSLDTQYF.

The chain employs TRBV10-3 and TRBJ2-6; no clear D. V was pared by 6 bases and J by 0 bases, with 12 bases between. Germline V gene sequence: CDR1 ENHRY, CDR2 SYGVKD. This CDR3 contains 16 residues. The CDR3 loop reads CAIRVQNHSGANVLTF. The CDR3 coding sequence is TGTGCCATCAGGGTGCAGAACCACTCTGGGGCCAACGTCCTGACTTTC.

The V gene is TRBV5-6, the J gene TRBJ2-5; no clear D. The V end lost 0 bases, the J end lost 4 bases, and 7 bases lay between the germline ends. Germline loops: CDR1 SGHDT, CDR2 YYEEEE. This CDR3 is built from 13 residues. CDR3 residues: CASSLGVRETQYF. CDR3 sequence (DNA): TGTGCCAGCAGCTTGGGAGTCCGAGAGACCCAGTACTTC.

Comment on this clone: An end of the junction does not agree with germline; a read error may underlie this. The chain couples TRBV7-9 to TRBJ1-5, with D uncertain. Germline CDR1 and CDR2: SEHNR and FQNEAQ (reference sequence). This CDR3 has 16 amino acids. The CDR3 loop reads CASSFFHAVGDQAQHF. CDR3 bases: TGTGCCAGCAGCTTTTTTCATGCAGTCGGGGATCAGGCCCAGCATTTT.

This clone was found once. An end of the junction differs from the germline gene, which may be a read error. The CDR3 nucleotides read TGTGCCAGCAGCTGGAGGGCGGAGAATGAAGAACTGTTTTTT. This gives the protein CASSWRAENEELFF. The chain couples TRBV5-4 to TRBJ1-4; D unclear. The CDR3 runs to 14 residues. Germline lookup yields CDR1 SGHNT and CDR2 YYREEE (reference sequence).

The chain carries TRBV11-2 and TRBJ2-7; 11 nucleotides line up with TRBD2. V lost 0 bases, J lost 6 bases, and 19 bases stayed unmatched. The CDR3 contains 20 residues. From germline, CDR1 is SGHAT and CDR2 FQNNGV. The CDR3 protein is CASSLDRMGLAGGPGSEQYF. CDR3 in DNA: TGTGCCAGCAGCTTAGATCGGATGGGGTTAGCGGGAGGGCCGGGGAGCGAGCAGTACTTC. The whole variable domain, filled in from reference TRBV11-2 and TRBJ2-7, reads EAGVAQSPRYKIIEKRQSVAFWCNPISGHATLYWYQQILGQGPKLLIQFQNNGVVDDSQLPKDRFSAERLKGVDSTLKIQPAKLEDSAVYLCASSLDRMGLAGGPGSEQYFGPGTRLTVT.

V and J are TRBV6-1 and TRBJ1-3; maybe TRBD1 (6 bases). With 4 bases removed from V and 3 bases from J, the gap between germline ends came to 13 bases. Germline CDR1 MNHNS, CDR2 SASEGT. The CDR3 length is 15 residues. Here the CDR3 DNA reads TGTGCCAGCAGTGGGTTGAACAGGGATGGAAACACCATATATTTT. This encodes CASSGLNRDGNTIYF.

The chain has TRBV19 and TRBJ2-3, with 9 positions matching TRBD2. The CDR3 runs to 15 residues. The junction had 3 bases not matched to a gene; V was cut back by 5 bases and J by 0 bases. Germline V lookup: CDR1 LNHDA, CDR2 SQIVND (reference sequence). In DNA, the CDR3 is TGTGCCAGTAGTGCCCTAGCGGGGAGCACAGATACGCAGTATTTT. Its translation is CASSALAGSTDTQYF.

CDR3 bases: TGCGCCAGCAGCCGCCGGTCAACTAATGAAAAACTGTTTTTT. This encodes CASSRRSTNEKLFF. The chain employs TRBV4-1 and TRBJ1-4; D is undetermined. The V end lost 4 bases, the J end lost 0 bases, and 6 bases lay between the germline ends. Germline V CDR1 and CDR2: MGHRA, YSYEKL. The CDR3 is 14 amino acids.

V is TRBV9 and J is TRBJ2-2, with 7 bases that match TRBD2. V was pared by 1 base and J by 7 bases, with 19 bases of the junction left unmatched. Germline assignment: CDR1 SGDLS and CDR2 YYNGEE. The CDR3 contains 19 residues. In DNA, the CDR3 is TGTGCCAGCAGCGTATTAGTAGGACTAGGTGGCGGTCGTGGCGGGGAGCTGTTTTTT. This codes for CASSVLVGLGGGRGGELFF.

This clone has just a few counts. This chain joins TRBV21-1 and TRBJ2-5; the tabulated D call, TRBD2, remains unverified against the DNA. TRBV21-1 is given as a pseudogene. This CDR3 region has 18 residues. DNA of the CDR3: TGTGCCAGCAATCCATCGACTAGCGGGATAGACTTTAAAGAGACCCAGTACTTC. Protein: CASNPSTSGIDFKETQYF.

J is TRBJ2-5 and V is TRBV6-1; D remains ambiguous. Germline V gives CDR1 MNHNS, CDR2 SASEGT. The V end was cut by 5 bases, the J end by 5 bases, with 6 bases between. CDR3 length equals 11 residues. The CDR3 region is CASSLEETQYF. The CDR3 bases are TGTGCCAGCAGTCTTGAGGAGACCCAGTACTTC.

The chain uses TRBV6-4 and TRBJ1-1; the match to TRBD1 covers 7 bases. Trimming cost V 2 bases and J 4 bases; bases outside gene matches: 4. The germline gives CDR1 MRHNA, CDR2 SNTAGT. CDR3 length: 14 residues. The CDR3 DNA is TGTGCCAGCAGTGACGGAGGACAGGCCACTGAAGCTTTCTTT. The encoded protein is CASSDGGQATEAFF.

V usage is TRBV20-1 and J usage is TRBJ2-1, with D maybe TRBD2 (5 bases). Germline CDR1 and CDR2: DFQATT and SNEGSKA (reference sequence). V was pared by 3 bases and J by 8 bases, with 5 bases between. CDR3 length: 10 residues. CDR3 region: CSASGDEQFF. The CDR3, as DNA: TGCAGTGCTAGCGGGGATGAGCAGTTCTTC.

The chain is built from TRBV6-5 and TRBJ1-5, with 7 bases lining up with TRBD1. The CDR3 spans 15 residues. Germline CDR1 and CDR2: MNHEY and SVGAGI. V lost 5 bases and J lost 8; bases outside the gene matches: 12. As DNA, the CDR3 is TGTGCCAGCAGTCCAGACAGGGCGGGGGGGAAGCCCCAGCATTTT. Amino acids: CASSPDRAGGKPQHF.

The chain has TRBV10-3 and TRBJ1-5; 9 bases map to TRBD1. Looked up from germline, CDR1 is ENHRY and CDR2 is SYGVKD. The CDR3 has 14 residues. The junction had 6 bases not matched to a gene; V was cut back by 4 bases and J by 8 bases. The CDR3 region is CAISGRGQGEPQHF. The CDR3 DNA reads as TGTGCCATCAGTGGGCGGGGACAGGGAGAGCCCCAGCATTTT.

V gene TRBV6-1 combines with J gene TRBJ1-1, with 7 bases aligning to TRBD1. Germline V CDR1 and CDR2: MNHNS, SASEGT. The CDR3 length is 14 residues. V gave up 5 bases and J gave up 4 bases; unmatched junction bases: 7. The DNA of the CDR3 is TGTGCCAGCAGTACCACAGGGGAGAGCACTGAAGCTTTCTTT. Protein product: CASSTTGESTEAFF.

This sequence joins TRBV19 and TRBJ2-2, with 8 nucleotides matching TRBD2. The V and J ends lost 5 bases and 7 bases, in that order; junction bases with no gene match: 6. This CDR3 spans 14 amino acids. Germline values: CDR1 LNHDA, CDR2 SQIVND (reference sequence). CDR3 sequence (DNA): TGTGCCAGTAGTCCTCGGACTAGCTTCGGGGAGCTGTTTTTT. Amino acids: CASSPRTSFGELFF.

The genes are TRBV14 and TRBJ2-5; tentative D call: TRBD1 (5 bases). The end of the DNA fits TRBJ2-7 better, so the J call may be wrong. This CDR3 contains 13 residues. From germline, CDR1 is SGHDN and CDR2 FVKESK. The CDR3 DNA follows: TGTGCCAGCAGCCTAAGCAGGGTCCACGAGCAGTACTTC. Amino acids: CASSLSRVHEQYF.

The chain's CDR3 is CASSLVGGPNTGELFF. In DNA form, the CDR3 reads TGTGCCAGCAGCTTAGTGGGGGGGCCGAACACCGGGGAGCTGTTTTTT. The chain employs TRBV7-2 and TRBJ2-2, with a weak D call TRBD2 (7 bases). The V gene lost 1 base and the J gene lost 0 bases, with 9 bases spanning the gap. Per germline, CDR1 SGHTA and CDR2 FQGNSA. This CDR3 has 16 amino acids.

The rearrangement links TRBV27 to TRBJ2-5; perhaps TRBD2 as D (5 bases). The CDR3 covers 13 residues. Germline V gene data show CDR1 as MNHEY and CDR2 as SMNVEV (reference sequence). Between the trimmed V and J ends, which lost 2 bases and 5 bases, there was a span of 9 bases. The CDR3 sequence: CASSLSSAETQYF. CDR3 sequence (DNA): TGTGCCAGCAGTTTAAGTAGCGCGGAGACCCAGTACTTC.

This rearrangement joins TRBV2 to TRBJ2-3, with a possible D match to TRBD1 (5 bases). Germline V gene sequence: CDR1 SNHLY, CDR2 FYNNEI. CDR3 length equals 13 residues. Trimming pared 11 bases from V and 6 bases from J, leaving 18 bases between. CDR3 loop: CASRRTGGDTQYF. The CDR3 nucleotides read TGTGCCTCAAGGCGAACAGGTGGGGATACGCAGTATTTT.